This T cell receptor (beta chain) derives from a study of cytomegalovirus exposure and HLA in healthy donors. Study-level information: When fewer than 400 donors were genotyped, over 80% of them were found to fall in the Caucasian-associated ancestry cluster.

This clone was picked up one time. Its target is not known. V gave up 3 bases and J gave up 7 bases; unmatched junction bases: 13. The CDR3 spans 16 residues. Germline CDR1 KGHSH, CDR2 LQKENI. Study conclusions and caveats: Among TCR sequences, most were rare, though some public TCRs appeared in many donors.

In the PCR, 60 Vbeta and 13 Jbeta primers were used. Using immunoSEQ multiplex PCR, the repertoire was profiled, and TCRdb retains in-frame clones only, with some absent. The profile shows about 210,000 clones, 60% to 80% of them singletons. The receptor was isolated from a male donor in good health and CMV-seronegative. The sample consisted of PBMCs. The V and J genes are TRBV18 and TRBJ2-7, with 9 bases that match TRBD1. The CDR3 sequence is CASSPGQGLRDNEQYF. DNA of the CDR3: TGTGCCAGCTCACCGGGACAGGGATTAAGGGATAATGAGCAGTACTTC.